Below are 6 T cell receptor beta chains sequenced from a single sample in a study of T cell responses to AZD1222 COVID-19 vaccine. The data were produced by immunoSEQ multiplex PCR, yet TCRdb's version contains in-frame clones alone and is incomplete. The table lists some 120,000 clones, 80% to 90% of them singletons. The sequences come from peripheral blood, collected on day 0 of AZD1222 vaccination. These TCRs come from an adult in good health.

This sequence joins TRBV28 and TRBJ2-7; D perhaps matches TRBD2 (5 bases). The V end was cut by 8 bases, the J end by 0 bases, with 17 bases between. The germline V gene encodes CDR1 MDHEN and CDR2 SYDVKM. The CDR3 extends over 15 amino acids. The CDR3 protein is CASSEQRQVSYEQYF. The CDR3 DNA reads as TGTGCCAGCTCTGAGCAGCGGCAGGTCTCCTACGAGCAGTACTTC.

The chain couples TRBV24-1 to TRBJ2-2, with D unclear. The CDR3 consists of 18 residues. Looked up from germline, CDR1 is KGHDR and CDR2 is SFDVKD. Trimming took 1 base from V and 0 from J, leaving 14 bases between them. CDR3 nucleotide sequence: TGTGCCACCAGTGATTTCCCTCCTGCTACTACGAACACCGGGGAGCTGTTTTTT. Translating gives CATSDFPPATTNTGELFF.

This CDR3 is CASSVGIARGEGYTF. The DNA of the CDR3 is TGTGCCAGCAGCGTAGGAATTGCAAGGGGCGAGGGCTACACCTTC. The gene calls are TRBV9 and TRBJ1-2, with D perhaps TRBD1 (5 bases). Germline loops: CDR1 SGDLS, CDR2 YYNGEE. Trimming cost V 0 bases and J 8 bases, with 17 bases left between them. The CDR3 is 15 amino acids.

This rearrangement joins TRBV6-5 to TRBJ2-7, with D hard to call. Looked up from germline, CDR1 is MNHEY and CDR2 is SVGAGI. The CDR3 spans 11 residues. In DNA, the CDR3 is TGTGCGGGTTTTAGCTCCTACGAGCAGTACTTC. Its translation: CAGFSSYEQYF.

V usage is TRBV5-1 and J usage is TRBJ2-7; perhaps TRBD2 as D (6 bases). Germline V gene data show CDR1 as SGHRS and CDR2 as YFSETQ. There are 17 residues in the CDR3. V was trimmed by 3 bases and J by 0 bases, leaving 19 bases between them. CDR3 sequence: CASSSSGRGPSSYEQYF. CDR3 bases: TGCGCCAGCAGCTCTTCAGGGCGGGGCCCTAGCTCCTACGAGCAGTACTTC. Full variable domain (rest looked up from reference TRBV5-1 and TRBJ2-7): KAGVTQTPRYLIKTRGQQVTLSCSPISGHRSVSWYQQTPGQGLQFLFEYFSETQRNKGNFPGRFSGRQFSNSRSEMNVSTLELGDSALYLCASSSSGRGPSSYEQYFGPGTRLTVT.

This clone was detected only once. The DNA of the CDR3 is TGCGCCAGCAGCTCCGGGTCCCTTGCCTACGAGCAGTACTTC. It yields the protein CASSSGSLAYEQYF. The V and J genes are TRBV5-1 and TRBJ2-7, with D unresolved. The CDR3 covers 14 residues. V dropped 3 bases and J dropped 2 bases, with 12 bases sitting between them. Germline V gives CDR1 SGHRS, CDR2 YFSETQ.